Each of the 29 T cell receptor beta chains below was sequenced from the same sample in a study of T cells in Graves' hyperthyroidism and ophthalmopathy. The CDR3 regions of TCR beta were amplified from RNA transcripts. The TCR CDR3 was amplified in a first-round RT-PCR using the HTBI primer set. TCRdb passed the multiplex PCR reads through MiXCR, listing each CDR3 protein once. The sample yields about 400,000 distinct CDR3 sequences, roughly 15% seen once. Sequences were obtained from blood. These receptors all stem from an older woman with Graves' ophthalmopathy.

With respect to this clonotype: One end of the junction varies from germline; a read error may be responsible. The V and J genes are TRBV5-1 and TRBJ2-7, with a tentative D call TRBD1 (5 bases). The CDR3 consists of 14 residues. The germline CDR1 and CDR2 sequences are SGHRS and YFSETQ. The CDR3 sequence: CASSLETGSCEQYF. The CDR3 nucleotides are TGCGCCAGCAGCTTGGAAACAGGATCCTGCGAGCAGTACTTC.

The V call is TRBV5-1, the J call TRBJ1-2, with no clear D. The V end lost 0 bases, the J end lost 7 bases, and 10 bases lay between the germline ends. Per germline, CDR1 SGHRS and CDR2 YFSETQ. The CDR3 consists of 13 residues. In DNA form, the CDR3 reads TGCGCCAGCAGCTTGGGTGGGTTTTCTGGCTACACCTTC. Residues: CASSLGGFSGYTF.

Many counts were recorded for this clonotype. The chain joins TRBV5-1 to TRBJ2-3; 7 positions agree with TRBD1. J lost 4 bases, V lost 4 bases, and 6 bases had no gene match. Germline loops: CDR1 SGHRS, CDR2 YFSETQ. The CDR3 length is 14 residues. The CDR3 nucleotides read TGCGCCAGCAGCCCTGACAGGGCCCCAGATACGCAGTATTTT. This translates into CASSPDRAPDTQYF.

This chain joins TRBV10-3 and TRBJ2-3; weak D call: TRBD2 (5 bases). The germline gives CDR1 ENHRY, CDR2 SYGVKD. The V and J ends lost 8 bases and 5 bases respectively, with 11 bases between them. The CDR3 extends over 12 amino acids. The CDR3 region is CAIGLSKDTQYF. The DNA of the CDR3 is TGTGCCATCGGACTGTCGAAAGATACGCAGTATTTT.

This sequence joins TRBV20-1 and TRBJ2-5; D gene unclear. The CDR3 consists of 13 residues. Germline-derived CDR1 and CDR2 are DFQATT and SNEGSKA (reference sequence). Trimming took off 5 bases at V and 1 base at J, with 11 bases between the two ends. DNA for the CDR3: TGCAGTGCTGAGGCCCAGGCCCAAGAGACCCAGTACTTC. As protein: CSAEAQAQETQYF.

This clonotype turned up a few times. J is TRBJ2-1 and V is TRBV19; 7 bases are shared with TRBD2. This CDR3 spans 15 amino acids. Germline CDR1 reads LNHDA; CDR2 reads SQIVND (reference sequence). Trimming took 7 bases from V and 8 from J; bases not matched to a gene: 14. CDR3 in amino acids: CASIQGGSGNDEQFF. CDR3 nucleotide sequence: TGTGCCAGTATTCAAGGCGGGAGTGGTAACGATGAGCAGTTCTTC.

This clonotype has more than one count but fewer than ten. The chain couples TRBV19 to TRBJ1-2; 7 bases are shared with TRBD1. With 5 bases clipped from V and 0 bases from J, the junction kept 9 bases outside the gene matches. CDR3 length: 16 amino acids. CDR1 LNHDA and CDR2 SQIVND come from the germline V gene (reference sequence). In DNA, the CDR3 is TGTGCCAGTAGTCCCTGGGACAGACCAACTAACTATGGCTACACCTTC. It translates to CASSPWDRPTNYGYTF.

This clonotype was recorded a few times. V and J are TRBV19 and TRBJ1-2; the D gene is possibly TRBD1 (6 bases). With 3 bases removed from V and 2 bases from J, the gap between germline ends came to 13 bases. Germline CDR1 reads LNHDA; CDR2 reads SQIVND (reference sequence). This CDR3 region has 15 residues. In DNA form, the CDR3 reads TGTGCCAGTAGTATCGACGACAGGATGAACTATGGCTACACCTTC. This translates into CASSIDDRMNYGYTF.

Concerning this clonotype itself: This could be a read error, since a much larger clone is one nucleotide away. The chain uses TRBV20-1 and TRBJ2-3, with D perhaps TRBD2 (5 bases). The CDR3 spans 15 residues. Trimming removed 1 base from V and 2 bases from J, with 13 bases in between. Germline V gives CDR1 DFQATT, CDR2 SNEGSKA (reference sequence). The CDR3 reads CSARGVLVNTDTQYF. The CDR3 bases are TGCAGTGCTAGAGGGGTACTAGTTAACACAGATACGCAGTATTTT.

The chain links TRBV29-1 to TRBJ1-2; tentatively, D is TRBD1 (5 bases). Trimming removed 3 bases from V and 4 bases from J, with 15 bases in between. The CDR3 is 14 residues long. Germline CDR1 is SQVTM and CDR2 is ANQGSEA. The CDR3 DNA reads as TGCAGCGTTGATCTAAGGGGTCTTTCCTATGGCTACACCTTC. It translates to CSVDLRGLSYGYTF.

Ten or more counts support this clonotype. The V and J genes are TRBV18 and TRBJ2-1, with 7 bases aligning to TRBD2. Trimming at V came to 6 bases and at J to 2 bases, leaving 10 bases not matched to a gene. CDR1 is KGHSH and CDR2 is LQKENI in the germline V gene. This CDR3 spans 16 amino acids. The CDR3 DNA sequence: TGTGCCAGCTCGGGTAGCACCGGGACTACCTACAATGAGCAGTTCTTC. This sequence encodes CASSGSTGTTYNEQFF.

This clonotype was counted many times. This sequence joins TRBV3-1 and TRBJ2-7; no firm D call. The V end was cut by 3 bases, the J end by 3 bases, with 6 bases between. Per the germline V gene, CDR1 is LGHDT and CDR2 is YNNKEL (reference sequence). The CDR3 totals 12 residues. The CDR3 protein is CASSHLFYEQYF. DNA for the CDR3: TGTGCCAGCAGCCACCTATTCTACGAGCAGTACTTC.

This clonotype appeared a few times. The rearrangement links TRBV6-6 to TRBJ2-6; no definite D call. Trimming removed 0 bases at V and 3 bases at J, with 15 bases between. Germline V gives CDR1 MNHNY, CDR2 SVGAGI (reference sequence). This CDR3 has 18 residues. CDR3 residues: CASSYSPMRVVGANVLTF. CDR3 bases: TGTGCCAGCAGTTACTCTCCCATGCGTGTAGTTGGGGCCAACGTCCTGACTTTC.

The J gene is TRBJ1-5, the V gene TRBV27; no firm D call. V was trimmed by 3 bases and J by 1 base, leaving 10 bases between them. The CDR3 covers 15 residues. Germline V gene data show CDR1 as MNHEY and CDR2 as SMNVEV (reference sequence). In DNA, the CDR3 is TGTGCCAGCAGTTTTGAAGGAGGAAGCAATCAGCCCCAGCATTTT. Its protein is CASSFEGGSNQPQHF.

The genes are TRBV12-3 or TRBV12-4 and TRBJ1-5; unclear D gene. The CDR3 consists of 13 residues. The V end was cut by 1 base, the J end by 7 bases, with 8 bases between. CDR3 sequence (DNA): TGTGCCAGCAGTTTAGAGGTTTCCCAGCCCCAGCATTTT. This encodes CASSLEVSQPQHF.

This clonotype was recorded at least ten times. The chain links TRBV13 to TRBJ2-3; D is possibly TRBD2 (5 bases). CDR1 and CDR2 from the germline V gene are PRHDT and FYEKMQ (reference sequence). Between the trimmed V and J ends, which lost 0 bases and 6 bases, there was a span of 22 bases. This CDR3 has 18 amino acids. CDR3 amino acids: CASSLGGLRSGTVDTQYF. CDR3 DNA sequence: TGTGCCAGCAGCTTAGGAGGGCTGCGGAGCGGCACTGTGGATACGCAGTATTTT.

The chain is built from TRBV6-1 and TRBJ2-3; D tentatively fits TRBD1 or TRBD2 (6 bases each). This CDR3 is 15 amino acids long. With 6 bases removed from V and 4 bases from J, the gap between germline ends came to 17 bases. Germline V gene lookup returns CDR1 MNHNS and CDR2 SASEGT. The CDR3 DNA is TGTGCCAGCAGGCTCATCAGGGGAGGCGCAGATACGCAGTATTTT. Protein: CASRLIRGGADTQYF.

This clonotype has a handful of counts. CDR3 sequence: CASSFGETGETQYF. The CDR3 region has the DNA TGCGCCAGCAGCTTCGGGGAGACGGGAGAGACCCAGTACTTC. The chain has TRBV5-1 and TRBJ2-5; maybe TRBD2 (5 bases). CDR3 length equals 14 residues. Trimming stripped 2 bases from V and 4 bases from J, with 12 bases between. Germline lookup yields CDR1 SGHRS and CDR2 YFSETQ.

The genes are TRBV28 and TRBJ2-2, with D unclear. The ends were cut back, 6 bases at V and 8 bases at J, with 10 bases in the middle. CDR3 length: 12 amino acids. The germline gives CDR1 MDHEN, CDR2 SYDVKM. CDR3: CASSVPLGELFF. CDR3 coding DNA: TGTGCCAGCAGCGTCCCCCTGGGGGAGCTGTTTTTT.

This clonotype was picked up a small number of times. The J gene is TRBJ2-1, the V gene TRBV2; a possible D gene is TRBD2 (6 bases). Per germline, CDR1 SNHLY and CDR2 FYNNEI. The V and J ends lost 8 bases and 4 bases respectively, with 9 bases between them. The CDR3 sequence is 12 residues long. CDR3 protein: CASGTAYNEQFF. CDR3 DNA: TGTGCCAGCGGGACTGCGTACAATGAGCAGTTCTTC. Filled out from reference TRBV2 and TRBJ2-1, the complete variable domain reads EPEVTQTPSHQVTQMGQEVILRCVPISNHLYFYWYRQILGQKVEFLVSFYNNEISEKSEIFDDQFSVERPDGSNFTLKIRSTKLEDSAMYFCASGTAYNEQFFGPGTRLTVL.

This clonotype was observed many times. The rearrangement links TRBV5-1 to TRBJ2-1, with D perhaps assigned TRBD1 or TRBD2 (7 bases each). The CDR3 covers 14 residues. Germline assignment: CDR1 SGHRS and CDR2 YFSETQ. V was clipped by 3 bases and J by 3 bases, with 10 bases between them. The CDR3 sequence is CASSSGGGYNEQFF. In DNA form, the CDR3 reads TGCGCCAGCAGCTCAGGGGGGGGCTACAATGAGCAGTTCTTC.

The gene calls are TRBV19 and TRBJ2-2; D gene uncertain. V shed 0 bases and J shed 6 bases, with 8 bases lying between them. Germline V gene sequence: CDR1 LNHDA, CDR2 SQIVND (reference sequence). The CDR3 contains 14 residues. The CDR3 spells CASSIDATPGELFF. As DNA, the CDR3 is TGTGCCAGTAGTATAGACGCCACTCCCGGGGAGCTGTTTTTT.

Comments on this clonotype: This could be a read error, since a much larger clone is one nucleotide away. The chain is built from TRBV20-1 and TRBJ2-7; perhaps TRBD2 as D (6 bases). Trimming cost V 5 bases and J 2 bases, with 22 bases left between them. The CDR3 has 16 amino acids. Germline V CDR1 and CDR2: DFQATT, SNEGSKA (reference sequence). CDR3 nucleotide sequence: TGCAGTGCTCGCCACCCACTAGCTCAGGGACCCTACGAGCAGTACTTC. Its translation is CSARHPLAQGPYEQYF.

The DNA of the CDR3 is TGTGCCAGCAGCCCACCTCCTCCTCTAGCGGGAGTCTACAATGAGCAGTTCTTC. Amino acids: CASSPPPPLAGVYNEQFF. The rearrangement uses TRBV3-1 and TRBJ2-1; TRBD2 matches 10 bases. Germline CDR1 and CDR2: LGHDT and YNNKEL (reference sequence). J was trimmed by 3 bases and V by 4 bases; bases with no gene match: 12. The CDR3 runs 18 residues.

In this sample, this clonotype turned up many times. This chain joins TRBV11-2 and TRBJ2-1; 9 bases are a match to TRBD1. The CDR3 totals 15 residues. V gave up 4 bases and J gave up 7 bases; unmatched junction bases: 8. Germline CDR1 reads SGHAT; CDR2 reads FQNNGV. CDR3 DNA sequence: TGTGCCAGCAGCTCCCTGGGACAGGGCGTTAATGAGCAGTTCTTC. Translating it yields CASSSLGQGVNEQFF.

This clonotype was counted many times. This chain connects TRBV12-3 or TRBV12-4 to TRBJ2-2; D ambiguous. The CDR3 runs to 15 residues. With 3 bases removed from V and 4 bases from J, the gap between germline ends came to 12 bases. CDR3 nucleotide sequence: TGTGCCAGCAGTTTCCCACCTAGTACCACCGGGGAGCTGTTTTTT. Translating gives CASSFPPSTTGELFF.

Ten or more counts support this clonotype. J is TRBJ2-3 and V is TRBV7-8, with D possibly matching TRBD2 (6 bases). This CDR3 region has 15 residues. The V gene's germline CDR1 is SGHVS and CDR2 FQNEAQ. The V end was cut by 0 bases, the J end by 0 bases, with 7 bases between. CDR3 loop: CASSLAGTSTDTQYF. CDR3 bases: TGTGCCAGCAGCTTAGCAGGGACTAGCACAGATACGCAGTATTTT.

This clonotype turned up a few times. The rearrangement joins TRBV28 to TRBJ2-4; the match to TRBD2 covers 7 bases. CDR1 is MDHEN and CDR2 is SYDVKM in the germline V gene. CDR3 length equals 17 residues. The junction had 12 bases not matched to a gene; V was cut back by 4 bases and J by 3 bases. CDR3 DNA: TGTGCCAGCAGTTCGGTTGTGGGAGGGCCTATCAAAAACATTCAGTACTTC. It encodes CASSSVVGGPIKNIQYF.

The chain combines TRBV9 with TRBJ1-1; D gene uncertain. Germline V gene data show CDR1 as SGDLS and CDR2 as YYNGEE. V was clipped by 0 bases and J by 4 bases, with 7 bases between them. This CDR3 is 13 amino acids long. The CDR3 DNA reads TGTGCCAGCAGCGTAGACGTGGCCACTGAAGCTTTCTTT. Translation gives CASSVDVATEAFF.